This TCR beta chain was sequenced in a study of molecular identifiers for immune sequencing clone quantification. Study-level information: RNA, taken in replicates from roughly 21,000 or 96,000 naive CD8 cells, was split five ways, with four sequenced.

Sorting defined naive CD8 T cells as CD8+CD4-CCR7+CD45RA+. TCRdb reanalysed the PCR reads using MiXCR and keeps one entry per CDR3 protein. The sample includes around 480,000 distinct CDR3 sequences, over 20% of them seen just once. This clonotype was seen at least ten times. Source material: naive CD8+ T cells from blood, with Jurkat cell RNA spiked in. As for subset: FACS-sorted CD8+CD4-CCR7+CD45RA+ naive T cells. The receptor comes from a human donor in good health. Some libraries in this study had Jurkat cell RNA spiked in.

The CDR3 is CASSSQGASNQPQHF. CDR3 in DNA: TGTGCCAGCAGCTCCCAGGGGGCCAGCAATCAGCCCCAGCATTTT. This rearrangement joins TRBV6-2 or TRBV6-3 to TRBJ1-5; TRBD1 aligns across 8 bases. The CDR3 runs to 15 residues. CDR1 and CDR2 from the germline V gene are MNHEY and SVGEGT. Trimming at V came to 6 bases and at J to 1 base, leaving 5 bases not matched to a gene.